The 6 T cell receptor beta chains below were found in one sample sequenced in a study of T cells in Graves' hyperthyroidism and ophthalmopathy. Amplification of TCR beta CDR3 regions was performed using RNA transcripts as template. The HTBI set primed first-round TCR CDR3 RT-PCR. TCRdb fed the multiplex PCR reads into MiXCR, producing one record per CDR3 protein. Among some 580,000 distinct CDR3 sequences listed, roughly 16% were seen once. Sequencing was done on a sample of blood. These receptors were obtained from a woman aged 35 to 49 with Graves' ophthalmopathy.

This clonotype occurred a few times. The gene calls are TRBV6-1 and TRBJ2-2; D uncertain. The CDR3 loop spans 13 amino acids. V shed 7 bases and J shed 0 bases, with 6 bases lying between them. CDR1 and CDR2 from the germline V gene are MNHNS and SASEGT. The CDR3 protein is CASMKANTGELFF. The CDR3 DNA reads TGTGCCAGCATGAAAGCGAACACCGGGGAGCTGTTTTTT.

This clonotype appeared many times. V and J are TRBV20-1 and TRBJ2-7, with D perhaps TRBD1 (6 bases). The germline V gene encodes CDR1 DFQATT and CDR2 SNEGSKA (reference sequence). The CDR3 has 11 residues. As DNA, the CDR3 is TGCAGCTACAGGGCCGTGGACGAGCAGTACTTC. Protein: CSYRAVDEQYF.

The table lists this clonotype with a few counts. Given a much more abundant clone one base away, this may be a read error. This chain links TRBV5-6 with TRBJ2-2; tentative D call: TRBD1 (6 bases). Germline V gene data show CDR1 as SGHDT and CDR2 as YYEEEE. V was pared by 3 bases and J by 1 base, with 7 bases between. This CDR3 is 14 amino acids long. CDR3: CASSWGQNTGELFF. The CDR3 DNA is TGTGCCAGCAGCTGGGGACAGAACACCGGGGAGCTGTTTTTT. The full variable domain, rest sourced from reference TRBV5-6 and TRBJ2-2, is DAGVTQSPTHLIKTRGQQVTLRCSPKSGHDTVSWYQQALGQGPQFIFQYYEEEERQRGNFPDRFSGHQFPNYSSELNVNALLLGDSALYLCASSWGQNTGELFFGEGSRLTVL.

In this sample, this clonotype turned up a few times. This rearrangement joins TRBV20-1 to TRBJ2-3; D remains ambiguous. Trimming left V 0 bases short and J 5 bases short, with 15 bases between. The CDR3 contains 15 residues. Germline V gives CDR1 DFQATT, CDR2 SNEGSKA (reference sequence). The chain's CDR3 is CSARDFGNSRDTQYF. The CDR3 coding sequence is TGCAGTGCTAGAGATTTTGGGAATTCAAGAGATACGCAGTATTTT.

This clonotype was observed at least ten times. This chain joins TRBV20-1 and TRBJ2-1; D remains ambiguous. Per the germline V gene, CDR1 is DFQATT and CDR2 is SNEGSKA (reference sequence). V was cut by 4 bases and J by 6 bases, with 16 bases left in between. This CDR3 has 14 amino acids. The CDR3 protein is CSAMAALIANEQFF. In DNA form, the CDR3 reads TGCAGTGCTATGGCAGCCCTGATCGCCAATGAGCAGTTCTTC.

This clonotype was seen only a few times. A much larger clone differs by one base, so this may be a read error. The chain joins TRBV3-1 to TRBJ2-5; D possibly corresponds to TRBD2 (7 bases). There are 16 residues in the CDR3. CDR1 and CDR2 from the germline V gene are LGHDT and YNNKEL (reference sequence). The CDR3 loop reads CAGSQRGAGHQETQYF. CDR3 in DNA: TGTGCCGGCAGCCAACGAGGAGCGGGACATCAAGAGACCCAGTACTTC.